The rows below give T cell receptor beta chains drawn from one sample of a study of blood T cells in healthy people across ages. TCRdb processed the 5' RACE reads anew with MiXCR; each CDR3 protein has one entry. In the table there are 700,000 to 900,000 distinct CDR3 sequences, 20% to 30% of which are singletons. The sample was also reused in another study, on T cells of mothers and their children.

Sequenced: blood. The receptor set was obtained from a boy aged 5-17 years in good health. CDR3s include the opening cysteine and the closing phenylalanine or tryptophan. A D gene is named only where the DNA matches it firmly. A clone size is listed for some rows: how often the clone was seen (once, few, many), or a class if it is expanded.

CDR3nt: TGTGCCAGCAGCGGTCCGGGACAGAAGCAAGAGACCCAGTACTTC
CDR3aa: CASSGPGQKQETQYF
len: 15
d_gene: TRBD1
j_gene: TRBJ2-5
abundance: NA
v_gene: TRBV6-1

CDR3nt: TGTGCCAGCAGTGAATCCGTGGGTTGGGCTAGCCAAGAGACCCAGTACTTC
CDR3aa: CASSESVGWASQETQYF
len: 17
d_gene: NA
j_gene: TRBJ2-5
abundance: few
v_gene: TRBV25-1

CDR3nt: TGCGCCAGCAGCTCGCGGGGACAGCTCGCCTACGAGCAGTACTTC
CDR3aa: CASSSRGQLAYEQYF
len: 15
d_gene: NA
j_gene: TRBJ2-7
abundance: few
v_gene: TRBV5-1

CDR3nt: TGTGCCAGCAGCGCCCGGGACAGGGTGTACCTGAGGGCGGGCTCCTACAATGAGCAGTTCTTC
CDR3aa: CASSARDRVYLRAGSYNEQFF
len: 21
d_gene: TRBD1
j_gene: TRBJ2-1
abundance: NA
v_gene: TRBV7-9

CDR3nt: TGTGCCAGCAGCAAACACAGGGGGATAGTCGGAAACACCATATATTTT
CDR3aa: CASSKHRGIVGNTIYF
len: 16
d_gene: TRBD1
j_gene: TRBJ1-3
abundance: NA
v_gene: TRBV11-2

CDR3nt: TGTGCCAGCAGTCCCGCCGGGGCCCCCAAGGGGACCCAGTACTTC
CDR3aa: CASSPAGAPKGTQYF
len: 15
d_gene: NA
j_gene: TRBJ2-5
abundance: few
v_gene: TRBV12-3/TRBV12-4

CDR3nt: TGTGCCAGCAGCCCGGGCGGGGGAACAAATGGCTACACCTTC
CDR3aa: CASSPGGGTNGYTF
len: 14
d_gene: NA
j_gene: TRBJ1-2
abundance: NA
v_gene: TRBV7-9

CDR3nt: TGTGCCAGCAGCCCAGGGTTGTGGACAGGGGGATCTAATGAGCAGTTCTTC
CDR3aa: CASSPGLWTGGSNEQFF
len: 17
d_gene: TRBD1
j_gene: TRBJ2-1
abundance: few
v_gene: TRBV3-1

CDR3nt: TGCAGCGTTGAAAGGCGGGGGGACGGAGCCTACGAGCAGTACTTC
CDR3aa: CSVERRGDGAYEQYF
len: 15
d_gene: TRBD2
j_gene: TRBJ2-7
abundance: NA
v_gene: TRBV29-1

CDR3nt: TGTGCCATCAGTGAGAGTACAACAAGCTCCTATAATTCACCCCTCCACTTT
CDR3aa: CAISESTTSSYNSPLHF
len: 17
d_gene: NA
j_gene: TRBJ1-6
abundance: NA
v_gene: TRBV10-3

CDR3nt: TGTGCCAGCGGGGAAGGAGACGAGCAGTACTTC
CDR3aa: CASGEGDEQYF
len: 11
d_gene: NA
j_gene: TRBJ2-7
abundance: few
v_gene: TRBV9

CDR3nt: TGCGCCAGCAGCCATCGGGGGGATGGGCAAGAGACCCAGTACTTC
CDR3aa: CASSHRGDGQETQYF
len: 15
d_gene: TRBD2
j_gene: TRBJ2-5
abundance: many
v_gene: TRBV4-1

CDR3nt: TGCGCCAGCAGCCATGCGACGAGCTCCTATAATTCACCCCTCCACTTT
CDR3aa: CASSHATSSYNSPLHF
len: 16
d_gene: NA
j_gene: TRBJ1-6
abundance: NA
v_gene: TRBV4-1

CDR3nt: TGCGCCAGCAGCTTGGTTCAGGGGGCCCATGGCTACACCTTC
CDR3aa: CASSLVQGAHGYTF
len: 14
d_gene: TRBD1
j_gene: TRBJ1-2
abundance: NA
v_gene: TRBV5-1

CDR3nt: TGCGCCAGCAGCTTGGGAGGGGGTTCGCGCTCCTACGAGCAGTACTTC
CDR3aa: CASSLGGGSRSYEQYF
len: 16
d_gene: NA
j_gene: TRBJ2-7
abundance: few
v_gene: TRBV5-1

CDR3nt: TGTGCCAGCAGCTTCGACTCCCCCTACGAGCAGTACTTC
CDR3aa: CASSFDSPYEQYF
len: 13
d_gene: NA
j_gene: TRBJ2-7
abundance: few
v_gene: TRBV7-2

CDR3nt: TGTGCCAGCAGTTACGGGGGGCACCTGGGCGGATGGGAGCAGTTCTTC
CDR3aa: CASSYGGHLGGWEQFF
len: 16
d_gene: NA
j_gene: TRBJ2-1
abundance: once
v_gene: TRBV6-2/TRBV6-3

CDR3nt: TGCAGCGTCCACTATAGCGGGATGCCACAAGAGACCCAGTACTTC
CDR3aa: CSVHYSGMPQETQYF
len: 15
d_gene: TRBD2
j_gene: TRBJ2-5
abundance: NA
v_gene: TRBV29-1

CDR3nt: TGTGCCAGCAGCCGACAGAAAGAAAACATTCAGTACTTC
CDR3aa: CASSRQKENIQYF
len: 13
d_gene: NA
j_gene: TRBJ2-4
abundance: few
v_gene: TRBV7-2

CDR3nt: TGCAGTGCCTCTCAGGGGGGTCCAGGGCAGTACTTC
CDR3aa: CSASQGGPGQYF
len: 12
d_gene: NA
j_gene: TRBJ2-7
abundance: NA
v_gene: TRBV20-1

CDR3nt: TGTGCCACCTCTAGAAATATAGGGAATGAAAAACTGTTTTTT
CDR3aa: CATSRNIGNEKLFF
len: 14
d_gene: NA
j_gene: TRBJ1-4
abundance: NA
v_gene: TRBV15

CDR3nt: TGCAGCGGCCTGACCGGAGCCAAAAACATTCAGTACTTC
CDR3aa: CSGLTGAKNIQYF
len: 13
d_gene: NA
j_gene: TRBJ2-4
abundance: once
v_gene: TRBV29-1

CDR3nt: TGTGCCAGCAGCCACGGCTGGGACAGGGCCGATCAGCCCCAGCATTTT
CDR3aa: CASSHGWDRADQPQHF
len: 16
d_gene: TRBD1
j_gene: TRBJ1-5
abundance: NA
v_gene: TRBV3-1

CDR3nt: TGTGCCAGCAGACGGACAGGGGGAACCGGGGAGCTGTTTTTT
CDR3aa: CASRRTGGTGELFF
len: 14
d_gene: TRBD1
j_gene: TRBJ2-2
abundance: many
v_gene: TRBV9

CDR3nt: TGTGCCAGCAGCCAAGATCTCAGGAAGGGGGGCGAGTATGGCTACACCTTC
CDR3aa: CASSQDLRKGGEYGYTF
len: 17
d_gene: NA
j_gene: TRBJ1-2
abundance: NA
v_gene: TRBV14

CDR3nt: TGTGCCATCAGTGAGTCACTAGCGGGGGGTCAAGAGACCCAGTACTTC
CDR3aa: CAISESLAGGQETQYF
len: 16
d_gene: TRBD2
j_gene: TRBJ2-5
abundance: NA
v_gene: TRBV10-3

CDR3nt: TGTGCCAGCAGCTTAGTTACCCTGCAGCCCCAGCATTTT
CDR3aa: CASSLVTLQPQHF
len: 13
d_gene: NA
j_gene: TRBJ1-5
abundance: NA
v_gene: TRBV7-6

CDR3nt: TGTGCCAGCAGCCAAGAGAGGGCGGGAAAATACGAGCAGTACTTC
CDR3aa: CASSQERAGKYEQYF
len: 15
d_gene: NA
j_gene: TRBJ2-7
abundance: few
v_gene: TRBV4-2

CDR3nt: TGTGCCAGCAGCTCCTACGGGGGGACTAGCGGGGGCCCCCGGAGAGCCAAAAACATTCAGTACTTC
CDR3aa: CASSSYGGTSGGPRRAKNIQYF
len: 22
d_gene: TRBD2
j_gene: TRBJ2-4
abundance: NA
v_gene: TRBV11-1

CDR3nt: TGTGCCAGCAGTCCAGACAGGGCGAGTGGTTACGAGCAGTACTTC
CDR3aa: CASSPDRASGYEQYF
len: 15
d_gene: TRBD1
j_gene: TRBJ2-7
abundance: NA
v_gene: TRBV2

CDR3nt: TGTGCCAGCAGTTCCAGTCGGATGCTAGCCCAGTACTTC
CDR3aa: CASSSSRMLAQYF
len: 13
d_gene: NA
j_gene: TRBJ2-5
abundance: few
v_gene: TRBV12-3/TRBV12-4

CDR3nt: TGTGCCAGCAGTTTTCGTCGGCAGCCCCAGCATTTT
CDR3aa: CASSFRRQPQHF
len: 12
d_gene: NA
j_gene: TRBJ1-5
abundance: NA
v_gene: TRBV12-3/TRBV12-4

CDR3nt: TGTGCCAGCAGTTCCCTGACAGGGGCTAACTATGGCTACACCTTC
CDR3aa: CASSSLTGANYGYTF
len: 15
d_gene: TRBD1
j_gene: TRBJ1-2
abundance: NA
v_gene: TRBV12-3/TRBV12-4

CDR3nt: TGTGCCAGCAGCGGGGCGGGTGCAACTAACTATGGCTACACCTTC
CDR3aa: CASSGAGATNYGYTF
len: 15
d_gene: NA
j_gene: TRBJ1-2
abundance: few
v_gene: TRBV9

CDR3nt: TGCAGCGTGACGGAGGATACGAGTGATCTTAACTATGGCTACACCTTC
CDR3aa: CSVTEDTSDLNYGYTF
len: 16
d_gene: NA
j_gene: TRBJ1-2
abundance: few
v_gene: TRBV29-1

CDR3nt: TGTGCCAGCAGCTTCAAGCGGGGGAACACCGGGGAGCTGTTTTTT
CDR3aa: CASSFKRGNTGELFF
len: 15
d_gene: TRBD2
j_gene: TRBJ2-2
abundance: NA
v_gene: TRBV7-8

CDR3nt: TGTGCCAGCAGCTTCTATGGTCCCTCCTACAATGAGCAGTTCTTC
CDR3aa: CASSFYGPSYNEQFF
len: 15
d_gene: NA
j_gene: TRBJ2-1
abundance: NA
v_gene: TRBV5-6

CDR3nt: TGCGCCAGCAACTTAGACAGGATGAACACTGAAGCTTTCTTT
CDR3aa: CASNLDRMNTEAFF
len: 14
d_gene: NA
j_gene: TRBJ1-1
abundance: few
v_gene: TRBV5-1

CDR3nt: TGCGCCAGCAGCCAAGGGGCGCAGTACCAAGAGACCCAGTACTTC
CDR3aa: CASSQGAQYQETQYF
len: 15
d_gene: NA
j_gene: TRBJ2-5
abundance: NA
v_gene: TRBV4-1

CDR3nt: TGCGCCAGCAGCTTGGCCGCAGGGGTCAACACTGAAGCTTTCTTT
CDR3aa: CASSLAAGVNTEAFF
len: 15
d_gene: NA
j_gene: TRBJ1-1
abundance: NA
v_gene: TRBV5-1

CDR3nt: TGTGCCAGCAGTGAAAGGACGCCAAAAGCCAAAAACATTCAGTACTTC
CDR3aa: CASSERTPKAKNIQYF
len: 16
d_gene: NA
j_gene: TRBJ2-4
abundance: NA
v_gene: TRBV2

CDR3nt: TGCAGCGTTGAGGAGGTGGCCAAAAACATTCAGTACTTC
CDR3aa: CSVEEVAKNIQYF
len: 13
d_gene: NA
j_gene: TRBJ2-4
abundance: few
v_gene: TRBV29-1

CDR3nt: TGTGCCAGCAGTTTCCTCAGGGGGCGCGAGCAGTACTTC
CDR3aa: CASSFLRGREQYF
len: 13
d_gene: TRBD1
j_gene: TRBJ2-7
abundance: NA
v_gene: TRBV12-3/TRBV12-4

CDR3nt: TGTGCCAGCAGCTTGGGTGGGGCCGGGACCCAGTACTTC
CDR3aa: CASSLGGAGTQYF
len: 13
d_gene: NA
j_gene: TRBJ2-5
abundance: NA
v_gene: TRBV5-5

CDR3nt: TGTGCCAGCAGTTACTCGATAGGACAGGGGGCTTCACCCCTCCACTTT
CDR3aa: CASSYSIGQGASPLHF
len: 16
d_gene: TRBD1
j_gene: TRBJ1-6
abundance: NA
v_gene: TRBV6-5

CDR3nt: TGCAGCGTGGGGCTGTACGGGCAGTACTTC
CDR3aa: CSVGLYGQYF
len: 10
d_gene: NA
j_gene: TRBJ2-7
abundance: NA
v_gene: TRBV29-1

CDR3nt: TGCGCCAGCAGCTTACAGGGGATGAGCAATCAGCCCCAGCATTTT
CDR3aa: CASSLQGMSNQPQHF
len: 15
d_gene: TRBD1
j_gene: TRBJ1-5
abundance: few
v_gene: TRBV5-1

CDR3nt: TGTGCCAGCAGCCCCCCCTCGGGGACTAGCGGGCACACGGATGAGCAGTTCTTC
CDR3aa: CASSPPSGTSGHTDEQFF
len: 18
d_gene: TRBD2
j_gene: TRBJ2-1
abundance: NA
v_gene: TRBV7-9

CDR3nt: TGCGCCAGCAGCGGCTTCGGCGGGACAGATACGCAGTATTTT
CDR3aa: CASSGFGGTDTQYF
len: 14
d_gene: NA
j_gene: TRBJ2-3
abundance: few
v_gene: TRBV5-1

CDR3nt: TGTGCCAGCACTGCTGACAGGGGATATGATCAGCCCCAGCATTTT
CDR3aa: CASTADRGYDQPQHF
len: 15
d_gene: TRBD1
j_gene: TRBJ1-5
abundance: few
v_gene: TRBV2

CDR3nt: TGCGCCAGCAGCCAAGACGACATCTCCTACGAGCAGTACTTC
CDR3aa: CASSQDDISYEQYF
len: 14
d_gene: NA
j_gene: TRBJ2-7
abundance: NA
v_gene: TRBV4-1

CDR3nt: TGTGCCAGCAGTTACAGGGGGGCTAACTATGGCTACACCTTC
CDR3aa: CASSYRGANYGYTF
len: 14
d_gene: NA
j_gene: TRBJ1-2
abundance: NA
v_gene: TRBV6-5

CDR3nt: TGTGCCAGCAGCTACCTCCTAGGCGAGCAGTACTTC
CDR3aa: CASSYLLGEQYF
len: 12
d_gene: NA
j_gene: TRBJ2-7
abundance: NA
v_gene: TRBV5-5

CDR3nt: TGTGCCAGCAGTTCTGAGGGAGTAGTTGCCAAAAACATTCAGTACTTC
CDR3aa: CASSSEGVVAKNIQYF
len: 16
d_gene: NA
j_gene: TRBJ2-4
abundance: NA
v_gene: TRBV7-9

CDR3nt: TGTGCCAGCAGCCTGGTGGCAGGGGGTAGCAATCAGCCCCAGCATTTT
CDR3aa: CASSLVAGGSNQPQHF
len: 16
d_gene: TRBD1
j_gene: TRBJ1-5
abundance: few
v_gene: TRBV27

CDR3nt: TGTGCCAGCAGCCCGTGGGACTACTCCTACGAGCAGTACTTC
CDR3aa: CASSPWDYSYEQYF
len: 14
d_gene: TRBD2
j_gene: TRBJ2-7
abundance: few
v_gene: TRBV7-2